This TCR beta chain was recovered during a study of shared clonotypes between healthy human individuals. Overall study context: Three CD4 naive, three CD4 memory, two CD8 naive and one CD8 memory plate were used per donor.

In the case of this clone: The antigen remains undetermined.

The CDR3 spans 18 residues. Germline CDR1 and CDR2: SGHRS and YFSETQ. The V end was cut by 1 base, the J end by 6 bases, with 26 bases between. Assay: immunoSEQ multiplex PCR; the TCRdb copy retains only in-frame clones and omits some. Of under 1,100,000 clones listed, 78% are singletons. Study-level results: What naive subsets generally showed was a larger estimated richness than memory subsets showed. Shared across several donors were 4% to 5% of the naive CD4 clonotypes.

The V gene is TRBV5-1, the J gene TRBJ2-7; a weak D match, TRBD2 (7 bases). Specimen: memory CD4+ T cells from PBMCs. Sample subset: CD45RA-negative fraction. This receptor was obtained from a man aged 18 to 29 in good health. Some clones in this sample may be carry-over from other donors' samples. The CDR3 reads CASSLFGVRGRLPAEQYF. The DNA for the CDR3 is TGCGCCAGCAGCTTGTTTGGTGTGCGGGGGCGCCTGCCTGCCGAGCAGTACTTC.